This T cell receptor (beta chain) was recovered during a study of T cells in tumors after PD-1 blockade. Study in general: A subset received ongoing vismodegib 150 mg daily alongside anti-PD-1 therapy. Mean per blood sample: 113,528 templates (roughly 22,000-270,000), about 40,000 unique clonotypes.

Template: tumor biopsy or peripheral blood genomic DNA, 616-6,004 ng per sample. V gave up 1 base and J gave up 9 bases, with 10 bases separating them. The germline V gene encodes CDR1 SEHNR and CDR2 FQNEAQ (reference sequence). The CDR3 consists of 12 residues. Some clones are missing from TCRdb's copy, which holds only in-frame ones; the method was immunoSEQ multiplex PCR. The data hold 45,000 or so clones, with 65% to 80% observed a single time. The V call is TRBV7-9, the J call TRBJ2-7, with D unresolved. The sequences come from PBMCs, collected before anti-PD-1 therapy. This clonotype was obtained from a human donor with advanced basal cell or squamous cell carcinoma (not recorded which). This chain's CDR3 is CASSLGSRRQYF. For the CDR3, the DNA is TGTGCCAGCAGCTTAGGGTCTAGGAGGCAGTACTTC.